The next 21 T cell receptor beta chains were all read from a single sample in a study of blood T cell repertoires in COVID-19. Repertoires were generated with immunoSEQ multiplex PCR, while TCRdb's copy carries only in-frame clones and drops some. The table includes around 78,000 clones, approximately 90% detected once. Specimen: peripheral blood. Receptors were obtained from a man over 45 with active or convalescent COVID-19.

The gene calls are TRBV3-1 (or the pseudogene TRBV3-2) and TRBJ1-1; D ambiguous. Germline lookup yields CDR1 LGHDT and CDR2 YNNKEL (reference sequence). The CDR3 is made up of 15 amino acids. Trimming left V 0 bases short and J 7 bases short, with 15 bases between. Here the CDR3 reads CASSQDLALRDEAFF. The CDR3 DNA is TGTGCCAGCAGCCAAGATCTAGCATTACGGGATGAAGCTTTCTTT.

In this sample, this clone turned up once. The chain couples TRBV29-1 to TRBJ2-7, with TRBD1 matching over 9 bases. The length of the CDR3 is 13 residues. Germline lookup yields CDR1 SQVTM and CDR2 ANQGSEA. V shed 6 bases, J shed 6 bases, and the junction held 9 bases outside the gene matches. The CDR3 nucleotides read TGCAGCGTCGAGGGGGGACAGGGATCCGAGCAGTACTTC. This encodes CSVEGGQGSEQYF.

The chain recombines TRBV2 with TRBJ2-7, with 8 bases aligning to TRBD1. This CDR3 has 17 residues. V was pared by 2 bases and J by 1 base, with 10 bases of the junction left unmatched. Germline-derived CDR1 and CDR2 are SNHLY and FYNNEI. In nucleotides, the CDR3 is TGTGCCAGCAGTGAATTGCTTCCAGGACAGGGTTCCTACGAGCAGTACTTC. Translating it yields CASSELLPGQGSYEQYF.

In nucleotides, the CDR3 is TGTGCCAGCGGGACAGTAGCGCGCACTGAAGCTTTCTTT. Translating gives CASGTVARTEAFF. The chain combines TRBV28 with TRBJ1-1; 7 positions match TRBD1. Germline-derived CDR1 and CDR2 are MDHEN and SYDVKM. Trimming cost V 8 bases and J 4 bases; bases outside gene matches: 7. This CDR3 region has 13 residues.

DNA of the CDR3: TGTGCCAGCAGCGTAAGCGTAGGGGCCGGAAACATTCAGTACTTC. Translated: CASSVSVGAGNIQYF. The chain links TRBV2 to TRBJ2-4; D may be TRBD1 (5 bases). This CDR3 has 15 residues. Germline V lookup: CDR1 SNHLY, CDR2 FYNNEI. V was shortened by 6 bases and J by 6 bases, with 18 bases between the two germline ends. The whole variable domain, remainder taken from reference TRBV2 and TRBJ2-4, is EPEVTQTPSHQVTQMGQEVILRCVPISNHLYFYWYRQILGQKVEFLVSFYNNEISEKSEIFDDQFSVERPDGSNFTLKIRSTKLEDSAMYFCASSVSVGAGNIQYFGAGTRLSVL.

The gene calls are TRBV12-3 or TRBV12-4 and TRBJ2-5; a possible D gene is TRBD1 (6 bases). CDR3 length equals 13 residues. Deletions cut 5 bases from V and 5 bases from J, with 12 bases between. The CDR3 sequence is CASSLRGWETQYF. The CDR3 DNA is TGTGCCAGCAGTCTCAGGGGTTGGGAGACCCAGTACTTC.

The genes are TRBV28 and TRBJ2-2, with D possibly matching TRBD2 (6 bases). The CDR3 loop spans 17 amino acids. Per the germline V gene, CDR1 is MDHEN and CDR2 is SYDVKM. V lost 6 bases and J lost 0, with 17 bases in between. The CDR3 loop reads CASSSLGTFANTGELFF. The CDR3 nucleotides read TGTGCCAGCAGCTCCCTTGGGACTTTCGCGAACACCGGGGAGCTGTTTTTT.

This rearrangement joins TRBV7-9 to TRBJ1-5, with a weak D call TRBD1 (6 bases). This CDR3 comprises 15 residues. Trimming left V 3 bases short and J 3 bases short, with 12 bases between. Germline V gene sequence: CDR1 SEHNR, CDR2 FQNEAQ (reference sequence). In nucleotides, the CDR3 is TGTGCCAGCAGCTTCGGGGGGCTATTCAATCAGCCCCAGCATTTT. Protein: CASSFGGLFNQPQHF.

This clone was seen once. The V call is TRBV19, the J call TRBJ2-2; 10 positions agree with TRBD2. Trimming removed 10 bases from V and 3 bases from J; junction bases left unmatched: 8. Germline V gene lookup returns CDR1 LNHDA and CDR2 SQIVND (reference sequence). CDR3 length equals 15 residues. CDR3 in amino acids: CATSSGGDHTGELFF. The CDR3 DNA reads TGTGCCACCTCGAGCGGGGGGGACCACACCGGGGAGCTGTTTTTT.

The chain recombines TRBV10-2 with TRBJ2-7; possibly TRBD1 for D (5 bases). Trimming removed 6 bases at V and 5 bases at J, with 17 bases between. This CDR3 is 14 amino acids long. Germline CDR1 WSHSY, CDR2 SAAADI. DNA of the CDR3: TGCGCCAGCAGGGATACCGGACAAGGCCACGAGCAGTACTTC. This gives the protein CASRDTGQGHEQYF.

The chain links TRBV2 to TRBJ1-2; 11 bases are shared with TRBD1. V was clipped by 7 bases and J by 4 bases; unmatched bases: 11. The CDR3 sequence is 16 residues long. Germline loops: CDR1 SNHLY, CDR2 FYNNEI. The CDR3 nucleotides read TGTGCCAGCACCATTGGGACAGGGGGGGGCCTCTATGGCTACACCTTC. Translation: CASTIGTGGGLYGYTF.

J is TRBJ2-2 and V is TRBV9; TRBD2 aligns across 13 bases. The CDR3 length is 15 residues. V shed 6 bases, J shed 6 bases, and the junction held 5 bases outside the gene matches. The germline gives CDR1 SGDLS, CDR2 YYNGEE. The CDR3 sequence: CASTLAGGPSGELFF. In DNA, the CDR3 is TGTGCCAGCACACTAGCGGGGGGGCCCTCCGGGGAGCTGTTTTTT.

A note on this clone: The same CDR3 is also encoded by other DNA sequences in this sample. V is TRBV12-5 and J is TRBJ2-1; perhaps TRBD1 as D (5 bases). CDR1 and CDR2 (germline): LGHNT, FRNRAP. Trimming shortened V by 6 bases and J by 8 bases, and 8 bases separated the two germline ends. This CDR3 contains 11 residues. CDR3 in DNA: TGTGCTAGTGGGGGGCCCTATGAGCAGTTCTTC. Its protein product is CASGGPYEQFF.

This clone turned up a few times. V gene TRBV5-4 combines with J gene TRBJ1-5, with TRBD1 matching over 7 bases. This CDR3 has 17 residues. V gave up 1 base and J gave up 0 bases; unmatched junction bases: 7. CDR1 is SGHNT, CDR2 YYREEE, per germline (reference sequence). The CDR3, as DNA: TGTGCCAGCAGCTTGCAAGGGGGCGCAAATAGCAATCAGCCCCAGCATTTT. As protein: CASSLQGGANSNQPQHF.

CDR3 sequence: CASSYWGAGRTGELFF. The CDR3 nucleotides read TGTGCCAGCAGTTACTGGGGAGCGGGACGAACCGGGGAGCTGTTTTTT. The chain recombines TRBV6-5 with TRBJ2-2; 7 nucleotides agree with TRBD2. This CDR3 contains 16 residues. The germline CDR1 and CDR2 sequences are MNHEY and SVGAGI. V shed 1 base and J 5 bases; nucleotides not matched to a gene: 7.

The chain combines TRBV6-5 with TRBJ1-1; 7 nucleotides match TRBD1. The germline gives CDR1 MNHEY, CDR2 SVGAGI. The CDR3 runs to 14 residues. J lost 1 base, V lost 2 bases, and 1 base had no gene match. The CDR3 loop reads CASSYGQANTEAFF. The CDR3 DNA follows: TGTGCCAGCAGTTACGGACAGGCGAACACTGAAGCTTTCTTT.

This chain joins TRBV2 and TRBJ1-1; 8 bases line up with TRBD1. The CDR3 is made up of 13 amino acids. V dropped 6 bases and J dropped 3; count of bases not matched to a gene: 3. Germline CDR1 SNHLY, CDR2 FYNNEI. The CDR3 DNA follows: TGTGCCAGCAGCAGGGGGCTCGACACTGAAGCTTTCTTT. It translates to CASSRGLDTEAFF.

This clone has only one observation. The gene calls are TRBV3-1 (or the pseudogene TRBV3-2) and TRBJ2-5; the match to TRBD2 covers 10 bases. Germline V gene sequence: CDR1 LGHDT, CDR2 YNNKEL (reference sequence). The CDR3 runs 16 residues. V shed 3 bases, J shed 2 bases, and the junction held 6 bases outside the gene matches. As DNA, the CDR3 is TGTGCCAGCAGCCAGGATGTAGCGGGAGGACAAGAGACCCAGTACTTC. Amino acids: CASSQDVAGGQETQYF.

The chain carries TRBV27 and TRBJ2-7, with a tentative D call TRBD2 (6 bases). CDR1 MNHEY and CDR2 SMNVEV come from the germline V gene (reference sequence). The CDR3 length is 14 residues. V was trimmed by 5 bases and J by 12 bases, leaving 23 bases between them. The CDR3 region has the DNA TGTGCCAGCAGTCCCTTAACCCCTGGAGGGCCGTCGTACTTC. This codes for CASSPLTPGGPSYF.

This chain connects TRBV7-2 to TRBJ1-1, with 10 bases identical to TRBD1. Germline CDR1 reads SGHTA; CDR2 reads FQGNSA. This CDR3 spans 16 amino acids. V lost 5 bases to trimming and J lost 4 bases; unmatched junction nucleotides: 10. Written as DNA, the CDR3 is TGTGCCAGCAGCGGGGGGGACAGGGGTTTTACCACTGAAGCTTTCTTT. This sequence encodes CASSGGDRGFTTEAFF.

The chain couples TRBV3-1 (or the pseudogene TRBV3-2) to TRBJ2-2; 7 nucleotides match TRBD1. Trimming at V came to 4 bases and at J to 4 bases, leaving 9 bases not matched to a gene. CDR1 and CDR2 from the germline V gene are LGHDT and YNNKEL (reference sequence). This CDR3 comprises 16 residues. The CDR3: CASSPSETGRTGELFF. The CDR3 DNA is TGTGCCAGCAGCCCTAGTGAGACAGGGCGCACCGGGGAGCTGTTTTTT.